This T cell receptor beta chain was recovered during a study of post-analysis software for immune sequencing data. The TCR beta cDNA libraries carried unique molecular identifiers. TCRdb redid the calling of the PCR reads with MiXCR, one entry per CDR3 protein. The sample lists 650,000 to 850,000 distinct CDR3 sequences; about half were seen once. Study-level results: Patients had higher frequencies than controls of a handful of TRBV segments, including TRBV5-6, TRBV5-1 and TRBV20-1.

In regard to this clonotype: The antigen remains undetermined.

The CDR3 totals 15 residues. Germline V lookup: CDR1 MDHEN, CDR2 SYDVKM. J lost 5 bases, V lost 6 bases, and 12 bases had no gene match. The clonotype comes from a girl between 10 and 17 years old with multiple sclerosis. Material: blood. The chain has TRBV28 and TRBJ1-2, with 7 bases identical to TRBD1. This CDR3 is CASSILEGAHYGYTF. In DNA, the CDR3 is TGTGCCAGCAGCATACTGGAGGGGGCGCATTATGGCTACACCTTC.